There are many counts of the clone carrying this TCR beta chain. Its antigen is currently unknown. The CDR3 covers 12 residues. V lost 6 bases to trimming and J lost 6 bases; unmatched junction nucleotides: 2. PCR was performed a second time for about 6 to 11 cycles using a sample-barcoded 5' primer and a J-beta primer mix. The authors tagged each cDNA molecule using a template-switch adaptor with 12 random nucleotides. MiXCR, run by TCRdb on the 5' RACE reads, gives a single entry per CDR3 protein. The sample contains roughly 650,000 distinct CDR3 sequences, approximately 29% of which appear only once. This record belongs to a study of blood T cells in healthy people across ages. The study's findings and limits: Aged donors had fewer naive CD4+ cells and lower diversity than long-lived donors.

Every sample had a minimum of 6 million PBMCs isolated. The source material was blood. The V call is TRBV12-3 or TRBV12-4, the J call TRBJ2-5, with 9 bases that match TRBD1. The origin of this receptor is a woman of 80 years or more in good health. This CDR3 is CASRDRGKTQYF. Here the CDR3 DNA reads TGTGCCAGCAGGGACAGGGGAAAGACCCAGTACTTC.